One sample yielded the 22 T cell receptor beta chains listed below, sequenced in a study of shared T cell receptors in the human thymus. Sequenced by immunoSEQ multiplex PCR; TCRdb stores in-frame clones only, minus some. The table shows more than 300,000 clones, with roughly 94% occurring only once. The sequencing sample was made of thymocytes. These receptors all come from a human donor.

Comments on this clone: One junction end disagrees with the germline gene, perhaps due to a read error. J is TRBJ2-3 and V is TRBV10-2, with D possibly TRBD1 on 5 matching bases. Germline CDR1 WSHSY, CDR2 SAAADI. The CDR3 is made up of 17 amino acids. CDR3 coding DNA: TGCGCCAGCCGTGGGGCAACCCCCGGTGAGCGCACAGATACGCAGTGTTTT. Amino acids: CASRGATPGERTDTQCF.

The genes are TRBV10-3 and TRBJ2-7, with D possibly being TRBD2 (6 bases). CDR3 length: 12 amino acids. The V gene's germline CDR1 is ENHRY and CDR2 SYGVKD. V lost 6 bases to trimming and J lost 6 bases, with 12 bases between them. The CDR3 spells CAISGEVVEQYF. The CDR3 nucleotides read TGTGCCATCAGCGGGGAGGTAGTCGAGCAGTACTTC.

Here the CDR3 reads CASSKVEGRGTDTQYF. The CDR3, as DNA: TGTGCCAGCAGCAAAGTGGAAGGGAGAGGCACAGATACGCAGTATTTT. The genes are TRBV21-1 and TRBJ2-3; TRBD2 is the table's D call, not checked against the DNA. TRBV21-1 is marked as a pseudogene. The CDR3 sequence is 16 residues long.

V is TRBV2 and J is TRBJ2-7; 11 positions agree with TRBD1. Unmatched junction bases numbered 9, after V lost 6 bases and J lost 2 bases. CDR1 SNHLY and CDR2 FYNNEI come from the germline V gene. The CDR3 contains 16 residues. CDR3 nucleotides: TGTGCCAGCAGGGACAGGGGGCAGGAAAGCGCCTACGAGCAGTACTTC. Translating gives CASRDRGQESAYEQYF.

The chain recombines TRBV7-8 with TRBJ1-5; maybe TRBD1 (5 bases). Trimming left V 2 bases short and J 2 bases short, with 13 bases between. Per germline, CDR1 SGHVS and CDR2 FQNEAQ. CDR3 length equals 16 residues. The CDR3 loop is CASSLRGETRNQPQHF. CDR3 in DNA: TGTGCCAGCAGCTTACGAGGGGAGACTCGCAATCAGCCCCAGCATTTT.

V is TRBV27 and J is TRBJ1-1; weak D call: TRBD1 (5 bases). Germline loops: CDR1 MNHEY, CDR2 SMNVEV (reference sequence). With 1 base removed from V and 3 bases from J, the gap between germline ends came to 15 bases. The CDR3 sequence is 16 residues long. CDR3 nucleotide sequence: TGTGCCAGCAGTTTATATGGGGCCCAGGAGGACACTGAAGCTTTCTTT. Protein product: CASSLYGAQEDTEAFF.

V and J are TRBV28 and TRBJ1-1; D not resolved. The germline V and J ends were trimmed by 2 bases and 1 base, with 2 bases remaining between them. CDR1 and CDR2 (germline): MDHEN, SYDVKM. This CDR3 is 12 amino acids long. CDR3 sequence (DNA): TGTGCCAGCAGTTTAAAGAACACTGAAGCTTTCTTT. Residues: CASSLKNTEAFF. Full variable domain (missing parts from reference TRBV28 and TRBJ1-1): DVKVTQSSRYLVKRTGEKVFLECVQDMDHENMFWYRQDPGLGLRLIYFSYDVKMKEKGDIPEGYSVSREKKERFSLILESASTNQTSMYLCASSLKNTEAFFGQGTRLTVV.

The gene calls are TRBV28 and TRBJ1-5; D is undetermined. The CDR3 has 14 residues. In germline, CDR1 is MDHEN, CDR2 SYDVKM. Deletions cut 6 bases from V and 7 bases from J, with 16 bases between. This CDR3 is CASSPIRSGQPQHF. In DNA form, the CDR3 reads TGTGCCAGCAGCCCTATTAGGTCGGGGCAGCCCCAGCATTTT.

The chain employs TRBV14 and TRBJ1-1; 7 bases line up with TRBD1. This CDR3 spans 17 amino acids. The trim removed 4 bases at V and 5 bases at J, leaving 16 bases unmatched. Per germline, CDR1 SGHDN and CDR2 FVKESK. CDR3 in amino acids: CASSPFLGRGRRTEAFF. CDR3 bases: TGTGCCAGCAGCCCTTTCCTCGGGAGGGGGCGGAGGACTGAAGCTTTCTTT.

The CDR3 region is CASSSATGIHDNGYTF. The CDR3 DNA reads TGTGCCAGCAGCTCCGCGACAGGGATACATGATAATGGCTACACCTTC. The chain couples TRBV7-8 to TRBJ1-2, with 7 positions matching TRBD1. The CDR3 has 16 amino acids. V shed 4 bases, J shed 6 bases, and the junction held 14 bases outside the gene matches. Germline CDR1 SGHVS, CDR2 FQNEAQ.

The chain is built from TRBV4-1 and TRBJ2-1; maybe TRBD2 (5 bases). There are 15 residues in the CDR3. V was pared by 1 base and J by 4 bases, with 11 bases between. CDR1 and CDR2 from the germline V gene are MGHRA and YSYEKL. Written as DNA, the CDR3 is TGCGCCAGCAGCCAAGGAGGGAGCCCTTACAATGAGCAGTTCTTC. Its protein product is CASSQGGSPYNEQFF.

The chain uses TRBV6-5 and TRBJ2-7; D is perhaps TRBD2 (6 bases). The CDR3 spans 14 residues. Germline CDR1 reads MNHEY; CDR2 reads SVGAGI. V lost 4 bases and J 0 bases, leaving 10 bases between the germline ends. DNA for the CDR3: TGTGCCAGCAGTTCCCCTAGCGACTCCTACGAGCAGTACTTC. Translated: CASSSPSDSYEQYF.

The chain links TRBV19 to TRBJ2-1; the match to TRBD2 covers 8 bases. V trimming: 3 bases; J trimming: 11 bases; junction bases outside the gene matches: 21. CDR3 length: 18 residues. Germline loops: CDR1 LNHDA, CDR2 SQIVND (reference sequence). The CDR3 sequence: CASSIGLAGPFWTLKQFF. DNA for the CDR3: TGTGCCAGTAGTATCGGGCTAGCGGGTCCCTTTTGGACTCTTAAGCAGTTCTTC.

This chain links TRBV29-1 with TRBJ1-4, with TRBD1 as a possible D gene (6 bases). Trimming shortened V by 7 bases and J by 3 bases, and 9 bases separated the two germline ends. Germline V gives CDR1 SQVTM, CDR2 ANQGSEA. The CDR3 is 12 amino acids. CDR3 in amino acids: CSAQGPNEKLFF. CDR3 nucleotides: TGCAGCGCACAGGGTCCTAATGAAAAACTGTTTTTT. The whole variable domain, filled in from reference TRBV29-1 and TRBJ1-4, reads SAVISQKPSRDICQRGTSLTIQCQVDSQVTMMFWYRQQPGQSLTLIATANQGSEATYESGFVIDKFPISRPNLTFSTLTVSNMSPEDSSIYLCSAQGPNEKLFFGSGTQLSVL.

The V call is TRBV4-3, the J call TRBJ2-1, with 7 positions matching TRBD2. Germline trimming cut 0 bases from V and 8 bases from J; bases unmatched to any gene: 4. The CDR3 totals 14 residues. CDR1 LGHNA and CDR2 YSLEER come from the germline V gene. CDR3 coding DNA: TGCGCCAGCAGCCAAGATTGGCTAGCGGATGAGCAGTTCTTC. Its protein is CASSQDWLADEQFF.

This chain joins TRBV9 and TRBJ2-1, with 7 bases that match TRBD2. Germline loops: CDR1 SGDLS, CDR2 YYNGEE. J gave up 7 bases and V 0 bases, and 7 bases lay outside the gene matches. CDR3 length equals 15 residues. Here the CDR3 DNA reads TGTGCCAGCAGCGTAGTGGAGGGGAGGGTGAATGAGCAGTTCTTC. It encodes CASSVVEGRVNEQFF.

V usage is TRBV5-5 and J usage is TRBJ2-6; 12 nucleotides align to TRBD1. Germline lookup yields CDR1 SGHKS and CDR2 YYEKEE (reference sequence). The CDR3 runs to 20 residues. V lost 0 bases to trimming and J lost 2 bases; unmatched junction nucleotides: 9. CDR3 coding DNA: TGTGCCAGCAGCTTGGCCAATTGGGACAGGGGGCTCCCTGGGGCCAACGTCCTGACTTTC. The encoded protein is CASSLANWDRGLPGANVLTF.

In its sample, this clone was seen once. The chain carries TRBV28 and TRBJ1-5, with 7 bases that match TRBD1. Per the germline V gene, CDR1 is MDHEN and CDR2 is SYDVKM. This CDR3 region has 20 residues. Germline trimming cut 5 bases from V and 0 bases from J; bases unmatched to any gene: 19. CDR3 loop: CASSSYPPQGRGYSNQPQHF. The CDR3 nucleotides are TGTGCCAGCAGTAGTTACCCCCCACAGGGGAGGGGCTATAGCAATCAGCCCCAGCATTTT.

The CDR3 sequence: CAISEPGLAGNEQFF. The DNA for the CDR3 is TGTGCCATCAGTGAACCGGGACTAGCGGGCAATGAGCAGTTCTTC. The chain has TRBV10-3 and TRBJ2-1; 12 nucleotides align to TRBD2. This CDR3 has 15 residues. Germline values: CDR1 ENHRY, CDR2 SYGVKD. The J segment lost 6 bases and the V segment lost 3 bases, leaving 3 bases of the junction unmatched.

The V and J genes are TRBV10-3 and TRBJ2-5; D unclear. The J call could be wrong; TRBJ2-7 is a better fit for the DNA end. Per germline, CDR1 ENHRY and CDR2 SYGVKD. The CDR3 length is 12 residues. CDR3 coding DNA: TGTGCCATCGGGCCCAGATTCTACGAGCAGTACTTC. It codes for CAIGPRFYEQYF.

The genes are TRBV2 and TRBJ1-5; a possible D gene is TRBD1 (5 bases). This CDR3 comprises 13 residues. Trimming took off 8 bases at V and 5 bases at J, with 13 bases between the two ends. CDR1 is SNHLY, CDR2 FYNNEI, per germline. The CDR3 sequence: CASQPGWDQPQHF. In DNA, the CDR3 is TGTGCCAGCCAGCCAGGGTGGGATCAGCCCCAGCATTTT.

CDR3 DNA sequence: TGCGCCAGCAGTCAAGCCATATTGGACAGGGGCCTCTACGAGCAGTACTTC. This encodes CASSQAILDRGLYEQYF. The V call is TRBV23-1, the J call TRBJ2-7; TRBD1 agrees at 9 bases. TRBV23-1 is annotated as an ORF whose role is uncertain. The CDR3 length is 17 residues. V shed 2 bases, J shed 3 bases, and the junction held 11 bases outside the gene matches.